This record looks at one TCR beta chain sequence and its context. The sample belongs to a study of blood T cell repertoires in COVID-19. Overall study: Sources were T cells, B-cell-depleted T cells, or PBMCs; the material itself was cDNA or gDNA.

As processed by the authors: Reference gene primers were amplified, and this amplification served to estimate nucleated cell counts. TCRdb's copy holds only in-frame clones and misses some; the assay was immunoSEQ multiplex PCR. The DNA gave D and trimming, while V, J and clone size come from that table. The sample has some 300,000 clones; roughly 91% are singletons. The V and J ends lost 3 bases and 4 bases, in that order; junction bases with no gene match: 4. This CDR3 is 15 amino acids long. Germline assignment: CDR1 KGHDR and CDR2 SFDVKD. All enrollees were about 18 to 89 years old and from some 24 US areas.

The TCR originated in a woman aged 60 to 75 in a cohort exposed to, infected with or recovered from COVID-19 (not recorded which). Sequenced sample: PBMCs or T cells enriched from blood (not recorded which). The rearrangement links TRBV24-1 to TRBJ2-2; 7 bases map to TRBD1. In DNA, the CDR3 is TGTGCCACCAGTGATCCCGGGACAGCCACCGGGGAGCTGTTTTTT. It is translated as CATSDPGTATGELFF.